The clone carrying this T cell receptor (beta chain) appeared many times. There are 14 residues in the CDR3. CDR1 and CDR2 (germline): SGHVS, FNYEAQ. V lost 4 bases, J lost 2 bases, and 11 bases lay in between. This specimen belongs to a study of T cells in Graves' hyperthyroidism and ophthalmopathy. TCR beta CDR3 sequences were amplified from RNA transcripts. The HTBI primer set served for first-round RT-PCR of the TCR CDR3. TCRdb re-analysed the multiplex PCR reads in MiXCR, keeping a single row per CDR3 protein. The sample has around 290,000 distinct CDR3 sequences, 13% seen once; the top ten hold roughly 8%.

The TCR originated in a woman in her twenties or thirties with Graves' hyperthyroidism that later progressed to Graves' ophthalmopathy. Sequencing was performed on blood. V and J are TRBV7-6 and TRBJ1-1; unclear D gene. CDR3 DNA sequence: TGTGCCAGCAGCTCCGGAGGTCCAAACACTGAAGCTTTCTTT. Amino acid sequence: CASSSGGPNTEAFF.